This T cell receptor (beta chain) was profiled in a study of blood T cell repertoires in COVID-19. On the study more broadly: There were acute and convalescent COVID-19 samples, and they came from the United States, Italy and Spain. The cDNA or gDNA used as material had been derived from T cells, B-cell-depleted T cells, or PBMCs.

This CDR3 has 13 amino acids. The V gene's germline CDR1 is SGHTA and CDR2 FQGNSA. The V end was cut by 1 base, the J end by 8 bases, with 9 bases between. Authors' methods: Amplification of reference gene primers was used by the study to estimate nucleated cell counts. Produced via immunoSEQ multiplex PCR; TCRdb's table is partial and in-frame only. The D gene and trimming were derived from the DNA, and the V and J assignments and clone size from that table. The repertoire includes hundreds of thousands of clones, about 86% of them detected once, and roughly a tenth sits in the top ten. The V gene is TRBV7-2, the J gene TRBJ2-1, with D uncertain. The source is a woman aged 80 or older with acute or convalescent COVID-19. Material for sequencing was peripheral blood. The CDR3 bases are TGTGCCAGCAGCTTAGACATATTTTATGAGCAGTTCTTC. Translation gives CASSLDIFYEQFF. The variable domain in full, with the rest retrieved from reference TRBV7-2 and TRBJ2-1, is GAGVSQSPSNKVTEKGKDVELRCDPISGHTALYWYRQSLGQGLEFLIYFQGNSAPDKSGLPSDRFSAERTGGSVSTLTIQRTQQEDSAVYLCASSLDIFYEQFFGPGTRLTVL.